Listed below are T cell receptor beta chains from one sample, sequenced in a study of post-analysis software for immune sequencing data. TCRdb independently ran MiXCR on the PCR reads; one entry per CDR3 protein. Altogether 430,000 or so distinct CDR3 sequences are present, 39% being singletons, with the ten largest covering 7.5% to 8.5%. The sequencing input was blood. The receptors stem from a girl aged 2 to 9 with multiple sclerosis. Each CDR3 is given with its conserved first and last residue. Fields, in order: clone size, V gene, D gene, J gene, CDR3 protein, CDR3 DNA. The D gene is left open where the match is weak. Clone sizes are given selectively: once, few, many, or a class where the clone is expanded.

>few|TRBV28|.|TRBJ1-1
CASRQRQNTEAFF
TGTGCCTCCAGACAGCGCCAGAACACTGAAGCTTTCTTT
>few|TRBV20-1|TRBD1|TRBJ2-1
CSARDRGRDRGSRNEQFF
TGCAGTGCTAGAGATCGAGGGAGGGACAGGGGGTCTCGGAATGAGCAGTTCTTC
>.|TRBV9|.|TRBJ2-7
CASTVGVGEYEQYF
TGTGCCAGCACTGTGGGAGTGGGGGAATACGAGCAGTACTTC
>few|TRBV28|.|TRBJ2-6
CASDSHSGANVLTF
TGTGCCAGCGATTCTCATTCTGGGGCCAACGTCCTGACTTTC
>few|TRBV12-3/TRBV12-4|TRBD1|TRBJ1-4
CASSAGGEWEKLFF
TGTGCCAGCAGTGCAGGGGGCGAGTGGGAAAAACTGTTTTTT
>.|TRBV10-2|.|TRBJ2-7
CASSEQPYEQYF
TGCGCCAGCAGTGAGCAGCCCTACGAGCAGTACTTC
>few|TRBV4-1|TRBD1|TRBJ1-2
CASSRIPGQGSYTF
TGCGCCAGCAGCCGTATACCGGGACAGGGTAGCTACACCTTC
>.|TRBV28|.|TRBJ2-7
CASSFRVGNEQYF
TGTGCCAGCAGTTTCAGGGTCGGGAACGAGCAGTACTTC
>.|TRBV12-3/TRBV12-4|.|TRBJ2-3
CASSLMGPSLDAQYF
TGTGCCAGCAGTTTAATGGGACCCTCACTAGATGCGCAATATTTT
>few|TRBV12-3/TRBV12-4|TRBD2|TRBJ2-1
CASTLGLAGGEQFF
TGTGCCAGCACCCTCGGGCTAGCGGGAGGTGAGCAGTTCTTC
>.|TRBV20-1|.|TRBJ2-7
CSARPWGVNYNEQYF
TGCAGTGCTAGGCCGTGGGGAGTTAACTACAATGAGCAGTACTTC
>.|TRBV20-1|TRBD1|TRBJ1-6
CSAYARQGMNSPLYF
TGCAGTGCTTATGCCCGACAGGGGATGAATTCACCCCTCTACTTT
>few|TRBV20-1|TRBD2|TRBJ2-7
CSAPSGTSGSYEQYF
TGCAGTGCTCCCTCCGGGACTAGCGGGAGTTACGAGCAGTACTTC
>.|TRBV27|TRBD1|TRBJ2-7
CASTPWGTGSYEQYF
TGTGCCAGCACCCCTTGGGGGACAGGGTCCTACGAGCAGTACTTC
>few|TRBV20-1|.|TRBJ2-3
CSASVGSRTDTQYF
TGCAGTGCTAGTGTTGGGTCCCGCACAGATACGCAGTATTTT
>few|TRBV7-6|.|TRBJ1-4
CASSLKPPQDSFGSNEKLFF
TGTGCCAGCAGCTTAAAGCCCCCACAGGACTCTTTCGGGTCTAATGAAAAACTGTTTTTT
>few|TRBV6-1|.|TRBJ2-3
CASTFRGTDTQYF
TGTGCCAGCACCTTTCGGGGGACAGATACGCAGTATTTT
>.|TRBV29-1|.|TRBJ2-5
CSVRSRLVKETQYF
TGCAGCGTTCGAAGCAGGCTGGTAAAAGAGACCCAGTACTTC
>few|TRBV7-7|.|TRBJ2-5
CASRPSGGETQYF
TGTGCCAGCAGACCTTCCGGGGGAGAGACCCAGTACTTC
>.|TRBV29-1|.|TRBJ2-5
CSVEDHLNEQYF
TGCAGCGTTGAAGACCACCTCAATGAGCAGTACTTC
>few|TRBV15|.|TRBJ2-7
CATSSIIRPTYEQYF
TGTGCCACCAGCAGCATAATAAGGCCGACATACGAGCAGTACTTC
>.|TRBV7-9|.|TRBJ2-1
CASSKGSFRFF
TGTGCCAGCAGCAAGGGGTCCTTTAGGTTCTTC
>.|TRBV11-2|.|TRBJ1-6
CASSLEFSPLHF
TGTGCCAGCAGCTTAGAGTTCTCCCCCCTCCACTTT
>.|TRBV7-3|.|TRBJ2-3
CASSLLALGRDTQYF
TGTGCCAGCAGCCTTCTAGCGTTAGGGAGGGATACGCAGTATTTT
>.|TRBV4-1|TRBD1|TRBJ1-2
CASSQGGRGRGRSDYGYTF
TGCGCCAGCAGCCAAGGGGGCAGGGGGAGGGGGCGATCCGACTATGGCTACACCTTC
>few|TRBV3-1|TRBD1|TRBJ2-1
CASSHYRTGPDNEQFF
TGTGCCAGCAGCCATTATAGGACAGGGCCCGACAATGAGCAGTTCTTC
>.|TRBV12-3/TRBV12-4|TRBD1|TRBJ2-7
CASRAGTESSYVQYF
TGTGCCAGCAGGGCCGGGACAGAGAGCTCCTACGTGCAGTACTTC
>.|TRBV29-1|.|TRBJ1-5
CSVARDSNQPQHF
TGCAGCGTTGCCAGGGATAGCAATCAGCCCCAGCATTTT
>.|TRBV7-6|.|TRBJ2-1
CASSILGIAVSYNEQFF
TGTGCCAGCAGCATCTTGGGGATTGCAGTCTCCTACAATGAGCAGTTCTTC